The next 24 T cell receptor beta chains were all read from a single sample in a study of blood T cell repertoires in COVID-19. Produced via immunoSEQ multiplex PCR; TCRdb's table is partial and in-frame only. Here the sample spans approximately 22,000 clones, 75% to 90% being singletons. The sequencing input was peripheral blood. The receptors were sampled from a woman aged 65 to 85 with COVID-19, enrolled during active disease.

This clone has more than one count but fewer than ten. V gene TRBV21-1 combines with J gene TRBJ1-2; the tabulated D call, TRBD1, remains unverified against the DNA. TRBV21-1 represents a pseudogene. The CDR3 loop spans 14 amino acids. The CDR3: CASVSVRGLCGYTF. The CDR3 nucleotides read TGTGCCAGCGTTTCCGTTAGGGGTTTGTGTGGCTACACCTTC.

The chain joins TRBV13 to TRBJ2-1; TRBD2 is a possible D gene (6 bases). V was trimmed by 2 bases and J by 4 bases, leaving 9 bases between them. The CDR3 runs to 14 residues. The germline V gene has CDR1 PRHDT and CDR2 FYEKMQ (reference sequence). CDR3 DNA: TGTGCCAGCAGCTTAAGTGGGGGGTACAATGAGCAGTTCTTC. Its protein product is CASSLSGGYNEQFF.

This clone came up once. The chain joins TRBV2 to TRBJ2-7, with 7 bases matching TRBD2. CDR1 SNHLY and CDR2 FYNNEI come from the germline V gene. The CDR3 consists of 15 residues. V shed 9 bases, J shed 2 bases, and the junction held 13 bases outside the gene matches. The CDR3 bases are TGTGCCAGTCAAGAGGGCTTAGCGGGCGCCTACGAGCAGTACGTC. Translation: CASQEGLAGAYEQYV.

This clone came up a few times. The chain links TRBV12-3 or TRBV12-4 to TRBJ1-1; D not certain. This CDR3 is built from 13 residues. Trimming cost V 3 bases and J 3 bases, with 8 bases left between them. The CDR3 loop is CASSFLRDTEAFF. In DNA, the CDR3 is TGTGCCAGCAGTTTTCTTCGGGACACTGAAGCTTTCTTT.

This clone was seen a handful of times. Written as DNA, the CDR3 is TGTGCCATCAGTGTCGGGACAGGAGATAACACCTTC. This encodes CAISVGTGDNTF. The genes are TRBV10-3 and TRBJ1-2; 8 bases match TRBD1. The V segment lost 4 bases and the J segment 12 bases; nucleotides outside the gene matches: 7. Germline V gives CDR1 ENHRY, CDR2 SYGVKD. CDR3 size: 12 residues.

The CDR3 reads CASSPLQASSYNEQFF. The CDR3 DNA is TGTGCCAGCTCACCACTCCAGGCCAGCTCCTACAATGAGCAGTTCTTC. This chain joins TRBV18 and TRBJ2-1; D gene uncertain. The CDR3 contains 16 residues. Germline values: CDR1 KGHSH, CDR2 LQKENI. Trimming cost V 1 base and J 0 bases, with 10 bases left between them.

The chain joins TRBV4-2 to TRBJ2-2; 9 bases line up with TRBD2. Germline assignment: CDR1 LGHNA and CDR2 YNFKEQ. The CDR3 totals 18 residues. V lost 0 bases, J lost 6 bases, and 11 bases stayed unmatched. CDR3: CASSQDMAGGPGAGELFF. CDR3 sequence (DNA): TGTGCCAGCAGCCAAGATATGGCGGGGGGGCCAGGGGCCGGGGAGCTGTTTTTT.

The genes are TRBV27 and TRBJ2-7; TRBD1 matches at 8 bases. The CDR3 is 12 amino acids. The J segment lost 8 bases and the V segment lost 4 bases, leaving 4 bases of the junction unmatched. Germline values: CDR1 MNHEY, CDR2 SMNVEV (reference sequence). The CDR3, as DNA: TGTGCCAGCAGTTCGGGACAGGAAAAGCAGTACTTC. Its protein is CASSSGQEKQYF.

The chain has TRBV18 and TRBJ1-2; no clear D gene. V gave up 3 bases and J gave up 3 bases, with 11 bases separating them. Germline lookup yields CDR1 KGHSH and CDR2 LQKENI. This CDR3 region has 14 residues. This chain's CDR3 is CASSPEMRDYGYTF. CDR3 bases: TGTGCCAGCTCACCCGAAATGAGAGACTATGGCTACACCTTC.

The chain employs TRBV4-1 and TRBJ1-2, with 8 bases identical to TRBD1. Germline trimming cut 0 bases from V and 6 bases from J; bases unmatched to any gene: 9. The CDR3 loop spans 16 amino acids. CDR1 and CDR2 (germline): MGHRA, YSYEKL. CDR3 amino acids: CASSQEGPRGRNGYTF. As DNA, the CDR3 is TGCGCCAGCAGCCAAGAAGGCCCCAGGGGGCGAAATGGCTACACCTTC.

The chain links TRBV7-2 to TRBJ2-5; unclear D gene. CDR1 and CDR2 (germline): SGHTA, FQGNSA. The germline V and J ends were trimmed by 1 base and 1 base, with 4 bases remaining between them. CDR3 length: 13 residues. The CDR3 loop reads CASSLVLQETQYF. The CDR3 DNA sequence: TGTGCCAGCAGCTTAGTCCTCCAAGAGACCCAGTACTTC. Complete variable domain (other parts from reference TRBV7-2 and TRBJ2-5): GAGVSQSPSNKVTEKGKDVELRCDPISGHTALYWYRQSLGQGLEFLIYFQGNSAPDKSGLPSDRFSAERTGGSVSTLTIQRTQQEDSAVYLCASSLVLQETQYFGPGTRLLVL.

This rearrangement joins TRBV6-6 to TRBJ2-1, with TRBD2 identical over 7 bases. The junction had 10 bases not matched to a gene; V was cut back by 6 bases and J by 8 bases. Germline V CDR1 and CDR2: MNHNY, SVGAGI (reference sequence). The CDR3 is 14 residues long. In nucleotides, the CDR3 is TGTGCCAGCAGGCCAGTGGCAGGGAGGGATGAGCAGTTCTTC. This gives the protein CASRPVAGRDEQFF.

The chain employs TRBV10-3 and TRBJ1-2; 8 bases agree with TRBD1. CDR1 ENHRY and CDR2 SYGVKD come from the germline V gene. This CDR3 is built from 17 residues. V shed 2 bases, J shed 1 base, and the junction held 9 bases outside the gene matches. CDR3 DNA sequence: TGTGCCATCAGTGAGGGGGACAGGAGCCCTGTTAACTATGGCTACACCTTC. Translating gives CAISEGDRSPVNYGYTF.

The V call is TRBV24-1, the J call TRBJ2-1; 7 positions agree with TRBD1. V lost 5 bases, J lost 7 bases, and 4 bases stayed unmatched. There are 13 residues in the CDR3. In germline, CDR1 is KGHDR, CDR2 SFDVKD. The CDR3 DNA sequence: TGTGCCACCAGTGCCCTGACAGGGAATGAGCAGTTCTTC. Translation: CATSALTGNEQFF.

V and J are TRBV6-5 and TRBJ2-3; 7 nucleotides align to TRBD2. The J segment lost 6 bases and the V segment lost 6 bases, leaving 9 bases of the junction unmatched. The germline gives CDR1 MNHEY, CDR2 SVGAGI. The CDR3 is made up of 14 amino acids. The CDR3 bases are TGTGCCAGCAGCCGTGGACTAGAGGTTGATACGCAGTATTTT. Protein product: CASSRGLEVDTQYF.

This rearrangement joins TRBV20-1 to TRBJ1-1; D unclear. Germline V gene lookup returns CDR1 DFQATT and CDR2 SNEGSKA (reference sequence). The CDR3 loop spans 12 amino acids. The germline V and J ends were trimmed by 3 bases and 7 bases, with 12 bases remaining between them. The CDR3 bases are TGCAGTGCTAGTGAAGACACCCTTGAAGCTTTCTTT. This sequence encodes CSASEDTLEAFF.

In its sample, this clone was seen once. The chain joins TRBV2 to TRBJ2-1; a possible D gene is TRBD1 (6 bases). CDR1 is SNHLY and CDR2 is FYNNEI in the germline V gene. This CDR3 is 15 amino acids long. V lost 8 bases to trimming and J lost 3 bases, with 17 bases between them. As DNA, the CDR3 is TGTGCCAGCTCCCCCAGGGGAACTAACTACAATGAGCAGTTCTTC. Its translation is CASSPRGTNYNEQFF.

The chain carries TRBV5-4 and TRBJ1-2; 9 bases are shared with TRBD1. Looked up from germline, CDR1 is SGHNT and CDR2 is YYREEE (reference sequence). The CDR3 length is 16 residues. Trimming removed 0 bases from V and 3 bases from J; junction bases left unmatched: 6. The CDR3 is CASSLGYRGLDYGYTF. CDR3 DNA sequence: TGTGCCAGCAGCTTGGGCTACAGGGGGCTCGACTATGGCTACACCTTC.

This clone was observed a single time. V usage is TRBV5-1 and J usage is TRBJ1-1; D possibly corresponds to TRBD1 (5 bases). The CDR3 contains 13 residues. CDR1 is SGHRS and CDR2 is YFSETQ in the germline V gene. The V gene lost 5 bases and the J gene lost 2 bases, with 10 bases spanning the gap. CDR3 protein: CASRQVLNTEAFF. CDR3 nucleotides: TGCGCCAGCAGACAGGTCCTCAACACTGAAGCTTTCTTT.

Concerning this clone itself: This sample includes further DNA sequences coding for the same CDR3. The chain couples TRBV6-5 to TRBJ2-7; the match to TRBD2 covers 7 bases. The CDR3 totals 14 residues. V trimming: 6 bases; J trimming: 0 bases; junction bases outside the gene matches: 5. Germline CDR1 is MNHEY and CDR2 is SVGAGI. In DNA, the CDR3 is TGTGCCAGCAGCCCCCCGGGGGGCTCCTACGAGCAGTACTTC. As protein: CASSPPGGSYEQYF.

The chain recombines TRBV13 with TRBJ2-3; TRBD2 agrees at 9 bases. The CDR3 consists of 16 residues. Germline CDR1 is PRHDT and CDR2 is FYEKMQ (reference sequence). The V and J ends lost 5 bases and 1 base, in that order; junction bases with no gene match: 7. CDR3 amino acids: CASSRGGLAGTDTQYF. CDR3 nucleotides: TGTGCCAGCAGCCGAGGGGGACTAGCCGGCACAGATACGCAGTATTTT. The variable domain in full, completed from reference TRBV13 and TRBJ2-3, reads AAGVIQSPRHLIKEKRETATLKCYPIPRHDTVYWYQQGPGQDPQFLISFYEKMQSDKGSIPDRFSAQQFSDYHSELNMSSLELGDSALYFCASSRGGLAGTDTQYFGPGTRLTVL.

The gene calls are TRBV6-6 and TRBJ1-5, with D maybe TRBD1 (6 bases). CDR3 length: 15 amino acids. The germline V and J ends were trimmed by 6 bases and 7 bases, with 19 bases remaining between them. Germline CDR1 is MNHNY and CDR2 is SVGAGI (reference sequence). The CDR3 bases are TGTGCCAGCAGCCCGGACAGCGTCCCGGGACAGCCCCAGCATTTT. Translation: CASSPDSVPGQPQHF.

By frequency in the sample, this clone is medium-sized. This rearrangement joins TRBV7-9 to TRBJ1-4; maybe TRBD1 (5 bases). The germline V gene encodes CDR1 SEHNR and CDR2 FQNEAQ (reference sequence). The V end lost 2 bases, the J end lost 3 bases, and 10 bases lay between the germline ends. The CDR3 loop spans 15 amino acids. CDR3 region: CASSLPQGPNEKLFF. The CDR3 bases are TGTGCCAGCAGCTTACCGCAGGGCCCTAATGAAAAACTGTTTTTT.

The V call is TRBV19, the J call TRBJ1-3, with a weak D call TRBD1 (5 bases). CDR1 and CDR2 (germline): LNHDA, SQIVND (reference sequence). The germline V and J ends were trimmed by 7 bases and 0 bases, with 13 bases remaining between them. This CDR3 region has 15 residues. The CDR3 region has the DNA TGTGCCAGTAACCCCGGACAACTCTCTGGAAACACCATATATTTT. It is translated as CASNPGQLSGNTIYF.